A single T cell receptor beta chain is shown here with its context. Its cognate antigen is unknown. This sample was included in a study of blood T cells in healthy people across ages. Study-level results: Versus aged donors, long-lived donors had higher diversity and more naive CD4+ cells. Conclusively comparing naive with antigen-experienced cells was impossible with unsorted PBMCs. Significant beta diversity loss was already apparent by age roughly 40, declining roughly linearly.

A sample-barcoded 5' primer and a J-beta primer mix were used in a second PCR of about 7 to 12 cycles. One entry per CDR3 protein results from TCRdb running MiXCR on the 5' RACE reads. The sample comprises about a million distinct CDR3 sequences, about 44% of which are singletons, and about an eighth rests with the top ten. This CDR3 comprises 15 residues. Deletions cut 2 bases from V and 2 bases from J, with 12 bases between. The germline V gene encodes CDR1 MNHEY and CDR2 SVGAGI. The clonotype originates from a man under 40 in good health. Sequenced material: blood. This rearrangement joins TRBV6-5 to TRBJ2-5; maybe TRBD1 (6 bases). CDR3 in amino acids: CASSYTGGLQETQYF. CDR3 DNA sequence: TGTGCCAGCAGTTACACTGGGGGCTTACAAGAGACCCAGTACTTC.